This T cell receptor (beta chain) was sequenced in a study of CD8 T cells in ankylosing spondylitis. Study conclusions and caveats: Ankylosing spondylitis blood appeared to carry a characteristic TCR beta motif of several highly homologous variants.

One entry per CDR3 protein results from TCRdb running MiXCR on the 5' RACE reads. The sample has 800,000 to 900,000 distinct CDR3 sequences; 12% are singletons. A note on this clonotype: The antigen is undetermined.

Material for sequencing was blood, either unsorted or a sorted T cell fraction (not recorded which). This TCR derives from a male donor with ankylosing spondylitis.

CDR3: CASSLIVRGGETQYF. The CDR3 nucleotides are TGCGCCAGCAGCTTGATTGTCAGGGGAGGGGAGACCCAGTACTTC. The V and J genes are TRBV5-1 and TRBJ2-5; a possible D gene is TRBD2 (7 bases). Trimming removed 1 base at V and 5 bases at J, with 15 bases between. CDR1 and CDR2 from the germline V gene are SGHRS and YFSETQ. CDR3 size: 15 residues.